Listed here are 9 T cell receptor beta chains from one sample, sequenced in a study of blood T cell repertoires in COVID-19. Assay used: immunoSEQ multiplex PCR; TCRdb lists only in-frame clones, some missing. The table includes roughly 67,000 clones, around 87% detected once. The specimen sequenced was peripheral blood. The receptors derive from a woman aged 55 to 70 with acute or convalescent COVID-19.

This chain joins TRBV2 and TRBJ2-3, with TRBD1 matching 8 bases. This CDR3 is 13 amino acids long. Germline V gene sequence: CDR1 SNHLY, CDR2 FYNNEI. The V segment lost 5 bases and the J segment 4 bases; nucleotides outside the gene matches: 2. The CDR3 DNA sequence: TGTGCCAGCAGTACACAGGGGGCAGATACGCAGTATTTT. Protein: CASSTQGADTQYF.

This chain connects TRBV4-1 to TRBJ2-3; D unresolved. The V gene's germline CDR1 is MGHRA and CDR2 YSYEKL. V was clipped by 5 bases and J by 1 base, with 10 bases between them. This CDR3 is built from 14 residues. The CDR3 DNA reads as TGCGCCAGCAGCGATACTCCGGGCACAGATACGCAGTATTTT. It encodes CASSDTPGTDTQYF.

This chain connects TRBV4-2 to TRBJ2-3, with unresolved D. V lost 0 bases and J 4 bases, leaving 17 bases between the germline ends. Looked up from germline, CDR1 is LGHNA and CDR2 is YNFKEQ. The CDR3 loop spans 17 amino acids. CDR3 DNA: TGTGCCAGCAGCCAAGACGGGTCCGTGGCAGTAGCAGATACGCAGTATTTT. It specifies CASSQDGSVAVADTQYF.

The J gene is TRBJ1-2, the V gene TRBV3-1 (or the pseudogene TRBV3-2); D is possibly TRBD1 (6 bases). CDR1 LGHDT and CDR2 YNNKEL come from the germline V gene (reference sequence). CDR3 length equals 14 residues. Trimming stripped 4 bases from V and 8 bases from J, with 17 bases between. The CDR3: CASSLSGGAGGYTF. The CDR3 DNA is TGTGCCAGCAGCCTGTCCGGGGGGGCGGGCGGCTACACCTTC.

This rearrangement joins TRBV20-1 to TRBJ1-2, with a weak D call TRBD1 (6 bases). The germline V gene encodes CDR1 DFQATT and CDR2 SNEGSKA (reference sequence). The CDR3 has 11 amino acids. V gave up 6 bases and J gave up 8 bases, with 13 bases separating them. The CDR3, as DNA: TGCAGTGCGGTACAGGGTGGAGGCTACACCTTC. This gives the protein CSAVQGGGYTF.

The V gene is TRBV7-8, the J gene TRBJ2-7; 9 positions match TRBD1. The J segment lost 5 bases and the V segment lost 1 base, leaving 3 bases of the junction unmatched. The CDR3 covers 14 residues. CDR1 is SGHVS and CDR2 is FQNEAQ in the germline V gene. This chain's CDR3 is CASSLDRGLHEQYV. CDR3 bases: TGTGCCAGCAGCTTAGACAGGGGGCTACACGAGCAGTACGTC.

The CDR3 DNA follows: TGTGCCAGCAGCTGGGGACAGGGAACTAATGAAAAACTGTTTTTT. It is translated as CASSWGQGTNEKLFF. This sequence joins TRBV7-9 and TRBJ1-4; 9 nucleotides line up with TRBD1. V shed 4 bases, J shed 1 base, and the junction held 1 base outside the gene matches. Germline CDR1 reads SEHNR; CDR2 reads FQNEAQ (reference sequence). The CDR3 covers 15 residues.

V is TRBV10-2 and J is TRBJ1-2, with a possible D match to TRBD1 (5 bases). The germline gives CDR1 WSHSY, CDR2 SAAADI. V lost 3 bases and J lost 4, with 27 bases in between. The CDR3 is 19 residues long. The CDR3 DNA follows: TGCGCCAGCAGTGATACCTCTCTCGGCAGGGCCCCACCTGGCTATGGCTACACCTTC. Its protein is CASSDTSLGRAPPGYGYTF.

This chain joins TRBV6-6 and TRBJ2-2, with D perhaps matching TRBD1 (5 bases). V lost 2 bases and J lost 2, with 6 bases in between. The CDR3 loop spans 14 amino acids. Germline V gives CDR1 MNHNY, CDR2 SVGAGI (reference sequence). CDR3 loop: CASSYQGNTGELFF. CDR3 DNA sequence: TGTGCCAGCAGTTACCAGGGTAACACCGGGGAGCTGTTTTTT.